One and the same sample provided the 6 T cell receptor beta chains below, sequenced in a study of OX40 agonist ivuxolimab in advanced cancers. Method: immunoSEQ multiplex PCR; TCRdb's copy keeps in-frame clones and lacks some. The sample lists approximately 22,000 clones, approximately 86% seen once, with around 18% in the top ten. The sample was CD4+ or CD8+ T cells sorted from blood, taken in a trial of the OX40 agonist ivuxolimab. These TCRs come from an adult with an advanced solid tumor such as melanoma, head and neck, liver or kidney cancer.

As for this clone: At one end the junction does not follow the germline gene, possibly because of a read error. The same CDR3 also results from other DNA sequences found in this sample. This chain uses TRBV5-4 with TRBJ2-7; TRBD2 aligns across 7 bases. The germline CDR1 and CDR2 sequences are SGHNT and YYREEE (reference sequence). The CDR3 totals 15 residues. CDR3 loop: CASSQGLVGVHEQYF. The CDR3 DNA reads TGCGCCAGCAGCCAAGGACTAGTCGGGGTCCACGAGCAGTACTTC.

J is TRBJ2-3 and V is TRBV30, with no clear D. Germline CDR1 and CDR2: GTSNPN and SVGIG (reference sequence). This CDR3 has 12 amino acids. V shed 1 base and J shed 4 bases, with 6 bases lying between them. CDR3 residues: CAWSAMADTQYF. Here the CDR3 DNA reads TGTGCCTGGAGTGCCATGGCAGATACGCAGTATTTT.

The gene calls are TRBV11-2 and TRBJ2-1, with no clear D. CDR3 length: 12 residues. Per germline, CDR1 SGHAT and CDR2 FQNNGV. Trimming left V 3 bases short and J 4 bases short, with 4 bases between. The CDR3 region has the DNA TGTGCCAGCAGCTTCAAGTACAATGAGCAGTTCTTC. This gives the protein CASSFKYNEQFF. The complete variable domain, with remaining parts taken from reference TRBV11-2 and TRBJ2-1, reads EAGVAQSPRYKIIEKRQSVAFWCNPISGHATLYWYQQILGQGPKLLIQFQNNGVVDDSQLPKDRFSAERLKGVDSTLKIQPAKLEDSAVYLCASSFKYNEQFFGPGTRLTVL.

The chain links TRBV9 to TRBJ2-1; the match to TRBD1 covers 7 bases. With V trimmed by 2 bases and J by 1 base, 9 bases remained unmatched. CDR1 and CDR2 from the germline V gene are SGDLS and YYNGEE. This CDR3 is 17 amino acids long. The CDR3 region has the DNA TGTGCCAGCAGCGTGATAGGGGGCTACTCGTCCTACAATGAGCAGTTCTTC. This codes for CASSVIGGYSSYNEQFF.

The CDR3 DNA reads TGTGCCAGCAGCTCTACCCGGGACAGCACAGATACGCAGTATTTT. It translates to CASSSTRDSTDTQYF. J is TRBJ2-3 and V is TRBV7-9, with D perhaps TRBD1 or TRBD2 (5 bases each). The CDR3 is 15 residues long. CDR1 is SEHNR and CDR2 is FQNEAQ in the germline V gene (reference sequence). V lost 4 bases and J lost 0, with 11 bases in between.

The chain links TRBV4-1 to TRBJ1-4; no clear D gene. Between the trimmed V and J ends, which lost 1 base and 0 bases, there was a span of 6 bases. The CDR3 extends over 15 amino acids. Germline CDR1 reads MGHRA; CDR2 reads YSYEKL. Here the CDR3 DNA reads TGCGCCAGCAGCCAAGTTCCAGCAACTAATGAAAAACTGTTTTTT. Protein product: CASSQVPATNEKLFF.